The 23 T cell receptor beta chains listed next were all sequenced from one sample in a study of cytomegalovirus exposure and HLA in healthy donors. PCR primers comprised 60 Vbeta and 13 Jbeta primers. Here immunoSEQ multiplex PCR was the method, and the copy in TCRdb shows in-frame clones only, minus some. The table shows some 150,000 clones, with roughly 85% occurring only once. The specimen sequenced was PBMCs. The receptor source for this set is a male donor in good health and CMV-seronegative.

This sequence joins TRBV6-1 and TRBJ1-1, with no clear D. V lost 7 bases and J lost 0, with 3 bases in between. Germline assignment: CDR1 MNHNS and CDR2 SASEGT. This CDR3 comprises 11 residues. CDR3 sequence reads: CASTLNTEAFF. Written as DNA, the CDR3 is TGTGCCAGCACCTTGAACACTGAAGCTTTCTTT.

V and J are TRBV13 and TRBJ1-1, with TRBD1 identical over 8 bases. This CDR3 is 16 amino acids long. V shed 3 bases, J shed 0 bases, and the junction held 6 bases outside the gene matches. The germline V gene has CDR1 PRHDT and CDR2 FYEKMQ (reference sequence). The chain's CDR3 is CASSFGTGPLNTEAFF. The CDR3 DNA sequence: TGTGCCAGCAGCTTCGGGACAGGACCATTGAACACTGAAGCTTTCTTT.

In its sample, this clone was seen a few times. The rearrangement uses TRBV5-4 and TRBJ2-2, with D perhaps TRBD2 (6 bases). Trimming stripped 4 bases from V and 8 bases from J, with 15 bases between. The CDR3 runs to 14 residues. The germline gives CDR1 SGHNT, CDR2 YYREEE (reference sequence). The CDR3 reads CASSVWGGRGELFF. The CDR3 bases are TGTGCCAGCAGCGTGTGGGGAGGTCGGGGGGAGCTGTTTTTT.

The rearrangement uses TRBV5-1 and TRBJ1-4, with TRBD1 identical over 10 bases. Per germline, CDR1 SGHRS and CDR2 YFSETQ. This CDR3 is 16 amino acids long. J was trimmed by 7 bases and V by 0 bases; bases with no gene match: 6. CDR3 bases: TGCGCCAGCAGCTTGGTAGTGACAGGGGGCTTTGAAAAACTGTTTTTT. It yields the protein CASSLVVTGGFEKLFF.

The chain is built from TRBV4-3 and TRBJ1-1, with TRBD1 as a possible D gene (5 bases). From germline, CDR1 is LGHNA and CDR2 YSLEER. This CDR3 comprises 19 residues. The germline V and J ends were trimmed by 0 bases and 0 bases, with 20 bases remaining between them. For the CDR3, the DNA is TGCGCCAGCAGCCAAGATCTCCCCATGCGGGGGGGAATGAACACTGAAGCTTTCTTT. Translating it yields CASSQDLPMRGGMNTEAFF.

V is TRBV6-5 and J is TRBJ1-4; a weak D match, TRBD1 (5 bases). The ends were cut back, 8 bases at V and 8 bases at J, with 18 bases in the middle. This CDR3 region has 14 residues. Germline-derived CDR1 and CDR2 are MNHEY and SVGAGI. CDR3: CASGQGLDVEKLFF. The CDR3 DNA sequence: TGTGCCAGCGGCCAGGGCCTTGACGTAGAAAAACTGTTTTTT.

The V gene is TRBV10-2, the J gene TRBJ1-1; D unclear. In germline, CDR1 is WSHSY, CDR2 SAAADI. The CDR3 has 11 amino acids. Trimming left V 1 base short and J 8 bases short, with 5 bases between. The CDR3 region is CASSEFREAFF. CDR3 sequence (DNA): TGCGCCAGCAGTGAGTTCAGAGAAGCTTTCTTT.

This clone has just a few counts. CDR3 sequence: CASSQASTTGEAFF. CDR3 in DNA: TGTGCCAGCAGCCAAGCTTCCACGACAGGGGAAGCTTTCTTT. V and J are TRBV4-2 and TRBJ1-1, with 7 nucleotides matching TRBD1. Germline trimming cut 1 base from V and 8 bases from J; bases unmatched to any gene: 7. The CDR3 is 14 residues long. CDR1 is LGHNA and CDR2 is YNFKEQ in the germline V gene.

This clone was seen only once. This chain joins TRBV18 and TRBJ2-5; 9 bases are a match to TRBD1. The CDR3 length is 15 residues. CDR1 KGHSH and CDR2 LQKENI come from the germline V gene. Trimming at V came to 3 bases and at J to 11 bases, leaving 13 bases not matched to a gene. The CDR3 loop reads CASSPSLDRGPEQYF. The CDR3 nucleotides are TGTGCCAGCTCACCGTCCTTGGACAGGGGTCCGGAGCAGTACTTC.

The chain combines TRBV29-1 with TRBJ2-3; 12 bases map to TRBD2. Trimming took 7 bases from V and 4 from J; bases not matched to a gene: 6. The CDR3 contains 14 residues. Germline values: CDR1 SQVTM, CDR2 ANQGSEA. CDR3: CSARTSGTPDTQYF. The CDR3, as DNA: TGCAGCGCCCGGACTAGCGGGACCCCAGATACGCAGTATTTT.

V is TRBV14 and J is TRBJ1-1; D is perhaps TRBD1 (5 bases). Germline lookup yields CDR1 SGHDN and CDR2 FVKESK. This CDR3 has 17 residues. V was clipped by 4 bases and J by 0 bases, with 18 bases between them. The CDR3 sequence: CASSPIDRGGLNTEAFF. CDR3 DNA sequence: TGTGCCAGCAGCCCCATCGACCGCGGGGGTCTGAACACTGAAGCTTTCTTT.

The CDR3 loop reads CASSLGLAGTYNEQFF. The CDR3 coding sequence is TGCGCCAGCAGTTTAGGACTAGCGGGAACCTACAATGAGCAGTTCTTC. J is TRBJ2-1 and V is TRBV5-1; 12 nucleotides agree with TRBD2. Germline V lookup: CDR1 SGHRS, CDR2 YFSETQ. The CDR3 consists of 16 residues. Trimming at V came to 5 bases and at J to 2 bases, leaving 5 bases not matched to a gene.

The chain recombines TRBV11-3 with TRBJ1-1; the D gene is possibly TRBD1 (6 bases). This CDR3 is 16 amino acids long. V was shortened by 0 bases and J by 0 bases, with 11 bases between the two germline ends. Per germline, CDR1 SGHNT and CDR2 YENEEA. CDR3 loop: CASSLDRGQLNTEAFF. CDR3 nucleotide sequence: TGTGCCAGCAGCTTAGATCGTGGACAGTTGAACACTGAAGCTTTCTTT. The entire variable domain, with the rest obtained from reference TRBV11-3 and TRBJ1-1, is as follows: EAGVVQSPRYKIIEKKQPVAFWCNPISGHNTLYWYLQNLGQGPELLIRYENEEAVDDSQLPKDRFSAERLKGVDSTLKIQPAELGDSAVYLCASSLDRGQLNTEAFFGQGTRLTVV.

The CDR3 DNA follows: TGTGCCAGCAGTTCGACAGCTATGAACACTGAAGCTTTCTTT. Protein sequence: CASSSTAMNTEAFF. This chain links TRBV6-1 with TRBJ1-1; D is possibly TRBD1 (5 bases). The CDR3 spans 14 residues. Trimming left V 5 bases short and J 0 bases short, with 10 bases between. In germline, CDR1 is MNHNS, CDR2 SASEGT.

This clone occurred once. CDR3 region: CASSQGAGGRRADTQYF. The DNA for the CDR3 is TGCGCCAGCAGCCAAGGAGCGGGGGGGCGGCGCGCAGATACGCAGTATTTT. The V call is TRBV4-3, the J call TRBJ2-3; 10 nucleotides align to TRBD2. Germline-derived CDR1 and CDR2 are LGHNA and YSLEER. This CDR3 region has 17 residues. The ends lost 1 base at V and 4 bases at J; junction bases unmatched: 8.

This chain uses TRBV5-1 with TRBJ1-2; TRBD1 aligns across 12 bases. Per germline, CDR1 SGHRS and CDR2 YFSETQ. The CDR3 runs 15 residues. V shed 4 bases, J shed 7 bases, and the junction held 8 bases outside the gene matches. The CDR3, as DNA: TGCGCCAGCAGCCTGGGACAGGGGGCGTTCCGTGGCTACACCTTC. Its translation: CASSLGQGAFRGYTF.

This clone was counted once. The V call is TRBV11-3, the J call TRBJ2-1; 10 nucleotides align to TRBD1. V lost 1 base to trimming and J lost 7 bases; unmatched junction nucleotides: 10. Germline CDR1 and CDR2: SGHNT and YENEEA. The CDR3 is made up of 17 amino acids. CDR3 protein: CASSLGVGDRGGNEQFF. The CDR3 DNA reads as TGTGCCAGCAGCTTAGGGGTTGGGGACAGGGGAGGTAATGAGCAGTTCTTC.

V and J are TRBV9 and TRBJ2-2; D might be TRBD2 (5 bases). Germline loops: CDR1 SGDLS, CDR2 YYNGEE. There are 16 residues in the CDR3. Trimming left V 3 bases short and J 4 bases short, with 16 bases between. The CDR3 coding sequence is TGTGCCAGCAGCGGAGCCGGGGAACGGGCCACCGGGGAGCTGTTTTTT. This translates into CASSGAGERATGELFF.

The chain combines TRBV5-1 with TRBJ2-7; 9 positions match TRBD2. The CDR3 runs to 15 residues. The J segment lost 1 base and the V segment lost 6 bases, leaving 8 bases of the junction unmatched. Germline CDR1 and CDR2: SGHRS and YFSETQ. CDR3 in amino acids: CASTETSGASYEQYF. The DNA for the CDR3 is TGCGCCAGCACCGAGACTAGCGGTGCGTCCTACGAGCAGTACTTC.

The rearrangement links TRBV9 to TRBJ2-2; 7 nucleotides agree with TRBD1. CDR3 size: 16 residues. Germline V gene data show CDR1 as SGDLS and CDR2 as YYNGEE. Losses at the gene ends were 3 bases for V and 4 bases for J; bases not matched to a gene: 9. The CDR3 DNA reads TGTGCCAGCAGCGCTGCTACAGGGGCCCTCACCGGGGAGCTGTTTTTT. Translated: CASSAATGALTGELFF.

The CDR3 sequence is CASSLGLAGAQLGNEQFF. CDR3 nucleotide sequence: TGTGCCAGCAGCTTGGGATTAGCGGGAGCCCAACTCGGGAATGAGCAGTTCTTC. This rearrangement joins TRBV5-4 to TRBJ2-1, with 9 bases aligning to TRBD2. The CDR3 covers 18 residues. The V gene end was trimmed by 0 bases and the J gene end by 7 bases; junction bases not matched to a gene: 14. Germline CDR1 is SGHNT and CDR2 is YYREEE (reference sequence).

V is TRBV6-5 and J is TRBJ2-3; maybe TRBD1 (5 bases). Trimming shortened V by 9 bases and J by 0 bases, and 13 bases separated the two germline ends. Germline V lookup: CDR1 MNHEY, CDR2 SVGAGI. The CDR3 covers 14 residues. The CDR3 loop reads CASSRQISTDTQYF. DNA for the CDR3: TGTGCCAGTTCAAGACAGATTAGCACAGATACGCAGTATTTT.

As for this clone: Distinct nucleotide sequences in the sample also encode this CDR3. The chain employs TRBV9 and TRBJ2-5, with 10 bases aligning to TRBD1. The germline V gene encodes CDR1 SGDLS and CDR2 YYNGEE. The V segment lost 3 bases and the J segment 5 bases; nucleotides outside the gene matches: 7. The CDR3 has 15 amino acids. For the CDR3, the DNA is TGTGCCAGCAGCGCCCGACAGGGGGCGCGGGAGACCCAGTACTTC. It codes for CASSARQGARETQYF. Using reference TRBV9 and TRBJ2-5 for the parts outside the CDR3, the full variable domain is DSGVTQTPKHLITATGQRVTLRCSPRSGDLSVYWYQQSLDQGLQFLIQYYNGEERAKGNILERFSAQQFPDLHSELNLSSLELGDSALYFCASSARQGARETQYFGPGTRLLVL.